What follows is one T cell receptor beta chain and its context. Germline loops: CDR1 SGHTA, CDR2 FQGNSA. V was shortened by 4 bases and J by 1 base, with 5 bases between the two germline ends. The CDR3 consists of 12 residues. Clones were read by immunoSEQ multiplex PCR, and TCRdb kept only the in-frame ones, dropping some. The table shows over 150,000 clones, with around 96% occurring only once. This specimen belongs to a study of control samples from healthy donors and cancer patients. The source material was blood. The J gene is TRBJ2-7, the V gene TRBV7-2; D unclear. This TCR was recovered from a middle-aged man in good health. CDR3 loop: CASSYGSYEQYF. The CDR3 DNA reads as TGTGCCAGCAGCTACGGATCCTACGAGCAGTACTTC.